This T cell receptor (beta chain) is from a study of technical replicates of blood from a handful of donors. Trimming at V came to 3 bases and at J to 7 bases, leaving 10 bases not matched to a gene. The CDR3 extends over 18 amino acids. CDR1 is SGHTS, CDR2 YDEGEE, per germline. The protocol was immunoSEQ multiplex PCR, while the TCRdb copy is restricted to in-frame clones and leaves out a portion. The sample has tens of thousands of clones, about 90% seen once. Sequencing used T cells isolated from PBMCs. The source of this sequence is a human donor in good health. The chain recombines TRBV5-8 with TRBJ2-4; 16 bases fit TRBD2. The CDR3 protein is CASSSPGLAGGPRNIQYF. CDR3 coding DNA: TGTGCCAGCAGCTCTCCGGGACTAGCGGGAGGGCCTAGGAACATTCAGTACTTC.